Below are 9 T cell receptor beta chains sequenced from a single sample in a study of CD8 T cells in ankylosing spondylitis. TCRdb re-analysed the 5' RACE reads in MiXCR, keeping a single row per CDR3 protein. Among approximately 200,000 distinct CDR3 sequences listed, about 13% were seen once. Sequenced: blood, either unsorted or a sorted T cell fraction (not recorded which). The receptors stem from a male donor with ankylosing spondylitis or in good health (not recorded which).

The V call is TRBV20-1, the J call TRBJ2-1, with a possible D match to TRBD2 (6 bases). CDR1 and CDR2 from the germline V gene are DFQATT and SNEGSKA (reference sequence). The CDR3 extends over 17 amino acids. Trimming left V 0 bases short and J 1 base short, with 16 bases between. The CDR3 spells CSARDSGLSASYNEQFF. CDR3 sequence (DNA): TGCAGTGCTAGAGATTCGGGACTTTCGGCGTCCTACAATGAGCAGTTCTTC.

The sample holds many counts of this clonotype. The chain has TRBV20-1 and TRBJ1-5; D gene uncertain. Germline CDR1 and CDR2: DFQATT and SNEGSKA (reference sequence). Trimming took off 3 bases at V and 1 base at J, with 10 bases between the two ends. The CDR3 spans 14 residues. Here the CDR3 DNA reads TGCAGTGCTAGTATAGGTTTAAGCAATCAGCCCCAGCATTTT. This encodes CSASIGLSNQPQHF.

This clonotype was counted a few times. This sequence joins TRBV10-1 and TRBJ2-4, with TRBD2 matching over 10 bases. Per the germline V gene, CDR1 is WNHNN and CDR2 is SYGVQD (reference sequence). The CDR3 spans 19 residues. V gave up 3 bases and J gave up 0 bases; unmatched junction bases: 11. CDR3 in DNA: TGCGCCAGCAGTGAAGGAAGGAGCGGGGGGGCCATAGCCAAAAACATTCAGTACTTC. Residues: CASSEGRSGGAIAKNIQYF.

This clonotype was seen a few times. The chain couples TRBV6-1 to TRBJ2-7, with TRBD1 identical over 8 bases. This CDR3 is built from 14 residues. The V gene end was trimmed by 6 bases and the J gene end by 2 bases; junction bases not matched to a gene: 6. Germline-derived CDR1 and CDR2 are MNHNS and SASEGT. Here the CDR3 reads CASSLDRAAYEQYF. The CDR3 bases are TGTGCCAGCAGCTTGGACAGGGCAGCCTACGAGCAGTACTTC.

The chain has TRBV9 and TRBJ2-5, with 9 bases matching TRBD1. In germline, CDR1 is SGDLS, CDR2 YYNGEE. Trimming at V came to 5 bases and at J to 2 bases, leaving 7 bases not matched to a gene. The CDR3 spans 15 residues. CDR3 DNA sequence: TGTGCCAGCAGGGGGGGACAGGGCCCACAAGAGACCCAGTACTTC. It yields the protein CASRGGQGPQETQYF.

The genes are TRBV4-1 and TRBJ1-2; D is undetermined. Germline values: CDR1 MGHRA, CDR2 YSYEKL. V lost 0 bases and J lost 2, with 10 bases in between. This CDR3 has 15 residues. Here the CDR3 reads CASSQDLLGNYGYTF. In DNA, the CDR3 is TGCGCCAGCAGCCAAGATCTTTTGGGAAACTATGGCTACACCTTC.

The chain uses TRBV12-3 or TRBV12-4 and TRBJ1-2; no clear D gene. This CDR3 region has 15 residues. Trimming shortened V by 4 bases and J by 0 bases, and 12 bases separated the two germline ends. The CDR3 sequence is CASSSPNQSNYGYTF. Written as DNA, the CDR3 is TGTGCCAGCAGTTCCCCAAATCAGTCTAACTATGGCTACACCTTC.

There are many counts of this clonotype. This chain links TRBV20-1 with TRBJ1-1, with D hard to call. Per germline, CDR1 DFQATT and CDR2 SNEGSKA (reference sequence). The CDR3 has 11 amino acids. V lost 7 bases to trimming and J lost 2 bases, with 8 bases between them. Here the CDR3 DNA reads TGCAGTGGCAAACTAAACACTGAAGCTTTCTTT. This translates into CSGKLNTEAFF.

Only a few counts were recorded for this clonotype. The chain joins TRBV30 to TRBJ1-1; D gene unclear. CDR3 size: 12 residues. Germline CDR1 GTSNPN, CDR2 SVGIG (reference sequence). Trimming removed 1 base from V and 12 bases from J, with 15 bases in between. This chain's CDR3 is CAWSDRITETFF. The DNA for the CDR3 is TGTGCCTGGAGTGATCGGATCACCGAGACTTTCTTT.